The rows below give T cell receptor beta chains drawn from one sample of a study of identical twins. TCRdb reanalysed the 5' RACE reads using MiXCR and keeps one entry per CDR3 protein. The data contain some 600,000 distinct CDR3 sequences, just over 7% of them singletons. These data were likewise used in another study, on yellow fever vaccine responses in identical twins.

Sequences were obtained from PBMCs. The receptor source for this set is a woman between 18 and 30 years old in good health. CDR3s include the opening cysteine and the closing phenylalanine or tryptophan. A D gene is named only where the DNA matches it firmly. The size field is filled for only some rows; it gives once, few, many or a size class.

TRBJ2-1 | - | many | 11 | TRBV7-9 | CASSFNNEQFF | TGTGCCAGCAGCTTTAACAATGAGCAGTTCTTC
TRBJ2-1 | TRBD2 | few | 13 | TRBV7-6 | CASSLGLATEQFF | TGTGCCAGCAGCTTGGGACTAGCGACTGAGCAGTTCTTC
TRBJ1-6 | - | - | 16 | TRBV20-1 | CSASQTSGLGGSPLHF | TGCAGTGCTAGCCAAACCTCGGGACTCGGGGGCTCACCCCTCCACTTT
TRBJ1-5 | - | - | 14 | TRBV9 | CASSVGAHNQPQHF | TGTGCCAGCAGCGTAGGGGCCCACAATCAGCCCCAGCATTTT
TRBJ1-5 | - | few | 18 | TRBV7-8 | CASSPETPRGPSHQPQHF | TGTGCCAGCAGCCCCGAAACCCCCAGGGGTCCTTCTCATCAGCCCCAGCATTTT
TRBJ2-3 | TRBD2 | many | 16 | TRBV12-3/TRBV12-4 | CASSFGLAVGTDTQYF | TGTGCCAGCAGTTTCGGGCTAGCGGTTGGCACAGATACGCAGTATTTT
TRBJ2-6 | - | few | 14 | TRBV3-1 | CASSLRQAINVLTF | TGTGCCAGCAGCCTAAGACAGGCCATAAACGTCCTGACTTTC
TRBJ2-7 | - | - | 11 | TRBV15 | CATSNDYEQYF | TGTGCCACCAGCAACGACTACGAGCAGTACTTC
TRBJ2-3 | - | - | 14 | TRBV29-1 | CSATSAGSTDTQYF | TGCAGCGCTACTAGTGCCGGTAGCACAGATACGCAGTATTTT
TRBJ1-2 | - | many | 14 | TRBV21-1 | CASSRQGLNYGYTF | TGTGCCAGCAGCAGACAGGGTCTTAACTATGGCTACACCTTC
TRBJ2-1 | - | few | 16 | TRBV5-1 | CASSLVGEHSYNEQFF | TGCGCCAGCAGCTTGGTCGGGGAACACTCCTACAATGAGCAGTTCTTC
TRBJ2-7 | TRBD2 | - | 15 | TRBV5-4 | CASSWGLAGNYEQYF | TGTGCCAGCAGCTGGGGACTAGCGGGAAACTACGAGCAGTACTTC
TRBJ1-5 | - | - | 14 | TRBV27 | CASSSLYSNQPQHF | TGTGCCAGCAGCTCATTATACAGCAATCAGCCCCAGCATTTT
TRBJ2-3 | TRBD1 | - | 15 | TRBV20-1 | CSARRGQGLTGTQYF | TGCAGTGCCCGGAGGGGACAGGGGCTCACCGGTACGCAGTATTTT
TRBJ2-2 | TRBD2 | - | 18 | TRBV11-2 | CVSSYTGILAEGYGELFF | TGTGTCAGCAGCTATACAGGGATACTAGCGGAGGGGTACGGGGAGCTGTTTTTT
TRBJ1-6 | TRBD1 | many | 14 | TRBV12-3/TRBV12-4 | CASGLGTGGSPLHF | TGTGCCAGCGGCTTAGGGACAGGAGGTTCACCCCTCCACTTT